These T cell receptor beta chains were read from a single sample in a study of cytomegalovirus exposure and HLA in healthy donors. Profiled with immunoSEQ multiplex PCR; TCRdb holds only in-frame clones, not every one. The listing contains 95,000 to 150,000 clones. Sequencing was carried out using PBMCs. These receptors were obtained from a man aged 18 to 29 in good health and CMV-seronegative. The CDR3 runs from the conserved cysteine through the conserved F or W. A D gene is named only where the DNA matches it firmly.

J gene,V gene,D gene,CDR3 protein,CDR3 DNA
TRBJ1-5,TRBV30,TRBD1,CACRTGYSNQPQHF,TGTGCCTGCCGGACAGGGTATAGCAATCAGCCCCAGCATTTT
TRBJ2-7,TRBV5-5,NA,CASSLEGTGDEQYF,TGTGCCAGCAGCTTGGAAGGGACGGGGGACGAGCAGTACTTC
TRBJ2-1,TRBV10-2,TRBD2,CACVSGRGGNEQFF,TGCGCCTGCGTAAGCGGGAGAGGAGGCAATGAGCAGTTCTTC
TRBJ2-3,TRBV19,TRBD1,CASRGQVSTDTQYF,TGTGCCAGTAGGGGACAGGTGAGCACAGATACGCAGTATTTT
TRBJ2-3,TRBV4-1,TRBD2,CASSQDGLAGGTDTQYF,TGCGCCAGCAGCCAAGATGGACTAGCGGGGGGCACAGATACGCAGTATTTT
TRBJ1-3,TRBV10-3,NA,CAISEVNRINSGNTIYF,TGTGCCATCAGTGAGGTTAACAGAATTAACTCTGGAAACACCATATATTTT
TRBJ1-5,TRBV23-1,NA,CASSRGEGPSGRQPQHF,TGCGCCAGCAGTCGGGGGGAAGGTCCCTCAGGGCGGCAGCCCCAGCATTTT
TRBJ2-3,TRBV7-9,TRBD1,CASTPWGPGQRKSTNTQYF,TGTGCCAGCACCCCTTGGGGACCGGGACAGAGGAAGAGCACAAATACGCAGTATTTT
TRBJ2-7,TRBV5-1,NA,CASSLAGGITYEQYF,TGCGCCAGCAGCTTGGCAGGAGGGATCACCTACGAGCAGTACTTC
TRBJ1-5,TRBV9,TRBD1,CASSSGGGVGQPQHF,TGTGCCAGCAGCTCAGGAGGGGGCGTTGGTCAGCCCCAGCATTTT
TRBJ2-3,TRBV6-1,TRBD1,CASSLTGGTDTQYF,TGTGCCAGCAGCCTGACAGGGGGCACAGATACGCAGTATTTT
TRBJ2-2,TRBV28,NA,CASSPAVAEVTGELFF,TGTGCCAGCAGTCCAGCGGTGGCGGAGGTCACCGGGGAGCTGTTTTTT
TRBJ1-1,TRBV25-1,NA,CASSESVRNTEAFF,TGTGCCAGCAGTGAATCAGTCAGAAACACTGAAGCTTTCTTT
TRBJ1-2,TRBV30,NA,CAWSVANHYGYTF,TGTGCCTGGAGTGTAGCAAATCACTATGGCTACACCTTC
TRBJ1-4,TRBV6-1,NA,CASSPGSKKLFF,TGTGCCAGCAGTCCCGGTAGCAAAAAACTGTTTTTT
TRBJ1-5,TRBV2,NA,CASSEGGHRSNQPQHF,TGTGCCAGCAGTGAAGGGGGCCATCGGTCCAATCAGCCCCAGCATTTT
TRBJ2-7,TRBV27,NA,CASSFSVGQTYEQYF,TGTGCCAGCAGTTTTTCAGTAGGACAGACCTACGAGCAGTACTTC
TRBJ1-3,TRBV15,TRBD1,CATSDNTGAGNTIYF,TGTGCCACCAGCGACAATACAGGGGCTGGAAACACCATATATTTT
TRBJ1-5,TRBV19,TRBD1,CASSISPTGVGQPQHF,TGTGCCAGTAGTATATCCCCCACAGGGGTTGGGCAGCCCCAGCATTTT
TRBJ2-5,TRBV5-1,TRBD1,CASSLSTGIETQYF,TGCGCCAGCAGCTTATCGACAGGGATAGAGACCCAGTACTTC
TRBJ1-2,TRBV30,TRBD1,CARRQGINYGYTF,TGTGCCCGGAGACAGGGGATTAACTATGGCTACACCTTC
TRBJ2-7,TRBV5-4,NA,CASSVGTSPYEQYF,TGTGCCAGCAGCGTCGGGACATCACCCTACGAGCAGTACTTC
TRBJ1-1,TRBV6-5,TRBD1,CASSYDRANTEAFF,TGTGCCAGCAGTTACGACAGGGCCAACACTGAAGCTTTCTTT
TRBJ2-2,TRBV4-1,TRBD2,CASSLILAGLRTGELFF,TGCGCCAGCAGCCTCATACTAGCGGGACTCCGCACCGGGGAGCTGTTTTTT
TRBJ2-2,TRBV27,TRBD2,CASKGLAGAIGELFF,TGTGCCAGCAAGGGACTAGCGGGAGCGATCGGGGAGCTGTTTTTT
TRBJ1-4,TRBV5-4,NA,CASSLALNEKLFF,TGTGCCAGCAGCTTAGCGCTTAATGAAAAACTGTTTTTT
TRBJ1-5,TRBV19,NA,CASSIVRSVNQPQHF,TGTGCCAGTAGTATAGTACGGTCGGTCAATCAGCCCCAGCATTTT
TRBJ1-5,TRBV10-3,NA,CAISGGGAGNQPQHF,TGTGCCATCAGTGGTGGGGGGGCAGGCAATCAGCCCCAGCATTTT
TRBJ1-1,TRBV28,TRBD1,CASSSRQGVKRTEAFF,TGTGCCAGCAGTTCCAGACAGGGGGTGAAGCGAACTGAAGCTTTCTTT
TRBJ1-1,TRBV7-2,NA,CASSFSPMNTEAFF,TGTGCCAGCAGCTTTAGTCCGATGAACACTGAAGCTTTCTTT
TRBJ2-7,TRBV4-1,NA,CASSQEDTPTYEQYF,TGCGCCAGCAGCCAAGAAGACACCCCTACCTACGAGCAGTACTTC
TRBJ1-2,TRBV25-1,NA,CASSGERTPYKGYTF,TGTGCCAGCAGTGGGGAACGGACTCCTTATAAGGGCTACACCTTC
TRBJ1-5,TRBV6-5,TRBD1,CASSYSWTGVNQPQHF,TGTGCCAGCAGTTACAGCTGGACAGGGGTCAATCAGCCCCAGCATTTT
TRBJ1-3,TRBV27,NA,CASSSRPNTIYF,TGTGCCAGCAGTTCGAGGCCCAACACCATATATTTT
TRBJ2-3,TRBV15,TRBD2,CATSPTSGFSTDTQYF,TGTGCCACCAGCCCAACTAGCGGGTTTAGCACAGATACGCAGTATTTT
TRBJ1-4,TRBV7-9,NA,CASSFPTGTSFNEKLFF,TGTGCCAGCAGCTTCCCCACAGGGACAAGCTTTAATGAAAAACTGTTTTTT
TRBJ1-1,TRBV19,TRBD1,CASSGRQGIVAEAFF,TGTGCCAGTAGTGGGCGACAGGGGATCGTGGCTGAAGCTTTCTTT
TRBJ1-5,TRBV27,NA,CASSPGQGKQPQHF,TGTGCCAGCAGTCCCGGGCAGGGGAAGCAGCCCCAGCATTTT
TRBJ1-1,TRBV19,NA,CASSIFRGNTEAFF,TGTGCCAGTAGTATATTCCGAGGGAACACTGAAGCTTTCTTT
TRBJ2-1,TRBV6-6,TRBD1,CASRSGTGVLNEQFF,TGTGCCAGCAGATCCGGGACAGGGGTTTTGAATGAGCAGTTCTTC
TRBJ2-3,TRBV4-1,TRBD1,CASSQEDRGNTDTQYF,TGCGCCAGCAGCCAAGAGGACAGGGGGAACACAGATACGCAGTATTTT
TRBJ1-1,TRBV7-9,TRBD1,CASTPDRMFTEAFF,TGTGCCAGCACCCCGGACAGGATGTTTACTGAAGCTTTCTTT
TRBJ2-2,TRBV11-2,TRBD1,CASSGQGDTNTGELFF,TGTGCCAGCAGCGGACAGGGCGACACGAACACCGGGGAGCTGTTTTTT
TRBJ1-2,TRBV9,TRBD1,CASGDRGEGYTF,TGTGCCAGCGGGGACAGGGGCGAGGGCTACACCTTC
TRBJ1-4,TRBV6-1,TRBD1,CASIVRDRGPEKLFF,TGTGCCAGCATAGTTAGGGACAGGGGGCCGGAAAAACTGTTTTTT
TRBJ2-3,TRBV28,TRBD2,CASSYLAGRFDTQYF,TGTGCCAGCTCCTATCTAGCGGGAAGGTTTGATACGCAGTATTTT
TRBJ2-7,TRBV7-9,NA,CASSPPGRDEQYF,TGTGCCAGCAGCCCTCCCGGCAGGGACGAGCAGTACTTC
TRBJ2-7,TRBV5-6,NA,CASSLLLFYEQYF,TGTGCCAGCAGCTTGCTCTTGTTCTACGAGCAGTACTTC
TRBJ1-1,TRBV7-8,NA,CASSSDGVFWENTEAFF,TGTGCCAGCAGCTCAGACGGGGTATTTTGGGAGAACACTGAAGCTTTCTTT
TRBJ1-1,TRBV18,TRBD1,CASSSQTGGMNTEAFF,TGTGCCAGCTCATCGCAGACAGGGGGTATGAACACTGAAGCTTTCTTT
TRBJ1-6,TRBV30,NA,CAWSEQGIGNSPLHF,TGTGCCTGGAGTGAACAGGGAATAGGCAATTCACCCCTCCACTTT
TRBJ1-1,TRBV5-8,TRBD1,CASSWGQGRSEAFF,TGTGCCAGCAGCTGGGGACAGGGCAGATCTGAAGCTTTCTTT
TRBJ2-2,TRBV9,TRBD2,CASSPGGLARFTGELFF,TGTGCCAGCAGCCCGGGGGGACTAGCGAGGTTCACCGGGGAGCTGTTTTTT
TRBJ2-7,TRBV4-1,TRBD1,CASSPSGQGVYEQYF,TGCGCCAGCAGCCCAAGTGGACAGGGCGTCTACGAGCAGTACTTC
TRBJ2-1,TRBV2,TRBD1,CASSEWTGFSDEQFF,TGTGCCAGCAGTGAATGGACAGGGTTCTCGGATGAGCAGTTCTTC
TRBJ2-3,TRBV27,TRBD2,CASSSVLAGLRYF,TGTGCCAGCAGTTCGGTACTAGCGGGGTTGCGGTATTTT
TRBJ1-5,TRBV19,NA,CASRSIVDISNQPQHF,TGTGCCAGTAGATCAATCGTGGACATTAGCAATCAGCCCCAGCATTTT
TRBJ2-7,TRBV10-3,TRBD1,CAISESGTGGTYEQYF,TGTGCCATCAGTGAGTCCGGGACAGGGGGAACCTACGAGCAGTACTTC
TRBJ2-2,TRBV6-6,TRBD1,CASSPQGELAGELFF,TGTGCCAGCAGTCCTCAGGGGGAGCTCGCCGGGGAGCTGTTTTTT
TRBJ1-5,TRBV25-1,NA,CASSPLGVGQPQHF,TGTGCCAGCAGTCCCCTCGGGGTGGGGCAGCCCCAGCATTTT